This T cell receptor beta chain emerged from a study of blood T cell repertoires in COVID-19. Measured with immunoSEQ multiplex PCR; TCRdb has only the in-frame clones, and not every one. The sample yields about 170,000 clones, about 86% seen once. Living in about two dozen US areas, the participants were between about 18 and 100 years of age. Clinical history as reported by participants underpinned cohort assignment. This clone was counted once. Germline CDR1 and CDR2: SQVTM and ANQGSEA. The germline V and J ends were trimmed by 6 bases and 6 bases, with 17 bases remaining between them. The CDR3 has 14 residues.

What was sequenced was PBMCs or T cells enriched from blood (not recorded which). The J gene is TRBJ1-4, the V gene TRBV29-1; D is perhaps TRBD1 (6 bases). The sequence was obtained from a woman aged 45-60 years in a cohort exposed to, infected with or recovered from COVID-19 (not recorded which). CDR3 region: CSVGLQGKDEKLFF. The CDR3, as DNA: TGCAGCGTCGGCCTACAGGGTAAAGATGAAAAACTGTTTTTT.